This TCR beta chain was captured by sequencing in a study of identical twins. TCRdb passed the 5' RACE reads through MiXCR, listing each CDR3 protein once. The sample holds about 340,000 distinct CDR3 sequences, 10% to 15% seen once. The germline V gene has CDR1 SNHLY and CDR2 FYNNEI. J was trimmed by 1 base and V by 7 bases; bases with no gene match: 5. The CDR3 covers 14 residues. This sample was also put to use in a study of yellow fever vaccine responses in identical twins.

This clonotype originated in a woman aged 18-29 years in good health. The sample taken for sequencing was CD8+ T cells sorted from blood. The V call is TRBV2, the J call TRBJ2-3; TRBD1 agrees at 7 bases. Written as DNA, the CDR3 is TGTGCCAGCACCCAGGGGGTTCGCACAGATACGCAGTATTTT. The encoded protein is CASTQGVRTDTQYF.